Below are 11 T cell receptor beta chains sequenced from a single sample in a study of CD8 T cells in ankylosing spondylitis. Via MiXCR, TCRdb re-called the 5' RACE reads, giving one row per CDR3 protein. The data hold 39,000 or so distinct CDR3 sequences, with approximately 10% observed a single time. The sample was blood, either unsorted or a sorted T cell fraction (not recorded which). These receptors all come from a male donor with ankylosing spondylitis or in good health (not recorded which).

This clonotype was observed at least ten times. The rearrangement uses TRBV2 and TRBJ2-2; D is undetermined. CDR3 length equals 15 residues. Germline loops: CDR1 SNHLY, CDR2 FYNNEI. The ends were cut back, 7 bases at V and 0 bases at J, with 12 bases in the middle. The CDR3 protein is CASMPRKTNTGELFF. CDR3 sequence (DNA): TGTGCCAGCATGCCGAGGAAAACGAACACCGGGGAGCTGTTTTTT.

This clonotype was seen ten or more times. This chain uses TRBV2 with TRBJ2-1, with D perhaps matching TRBD1 or TRBD2 (5 bases each). V shed 4 bases and J shed 8 bases, with 18 bases lying between them. CDR1 and CDR2 from the germline V gene are SNHLY and FYNNEI. This CDR3 spans 15 amino acids. CDR3 DNA sequence: TGTGCCAGCAGTGTGCTCGTTAGAGGGGTCGATGAGCAGTTCTTC. Its protein is CASSVLVRGVDEQFF.

In this sample, this clonotype turned up many times. This chain joins TRBV10-1 and TRBJ2-1; D unresolved. The CDR3 extends over 14 amino acids. Germline CDR1 WNHNN, CDR2 SYGVQD (reference sequence). The V and J ends lost 4 bases and 6 bases respectively, with 13 bases between them. CDR3 region: CASSVFSTSNEQFF. CDR3 in DNA: TGCGCCAGCAGTGTTTTTTCGACCTCCAATGAGCAGTTCTTC.

The sample holds many counts of this clonotype. V usage is TRBV4-3 and J usage is TRBJ2-2; no reliable D call. CDR3 size: 15 residues. Trimming left V 0 bases short and J 8 bases short, with 13 bases between. The germline V gene encodes CDR1 LGHNA and CDR2 YSLEER. This CDR3 is CASSQDRTSLGELFF. In DNA form, the CDR3 reads TGCGCCAGCAGCCAAGATAGAACCTCCTTGGGGGAGCTGTTTTTT.

This chain joins TRBV10-3 and TRBJ1-4; no firm D call. Germline CDR1 is ENHRY and CDR2 is SYGVKD. V shed 3 bases and J shed 3 bases, with 11 bases lying between them. CDR3 length equals 15 residues. The CDR3 nucleotides read TGTGCCATCAGTGAACGTGTGTCCCCTAATGAAAAACTGTTTTTT. Translation: CAISERVSPNEKLFF.

This clonotype has a count of ten or more. The chain couples TRBV7-8 to TRBJ1-5; D is perhaps TRBD1 (6 bases). V lost 4 bases, J lost 3 bases, and 16 bases lay in between. CDR1 is SGHVS and CDR2 is FQNEAQ in the germline V gene. This CDR3 spans 16 amino acids. The CDR3 is CASSSPGGRDNQPQHF. The CDR3 nucleotides are TGTGCCAGCAGCTCCCCGGGGGGGCGCGACAATCAGCCCCAGCATTTT.

At least ten counts were recorded for this clonotype. The rearrangement links TRBV6-1 to TRBJ2-1, with 9 bases matching TRBD2. The ends lost 6 bases at V and 1 base at J; junction bases unmatched: 4. The CDR3 loop spans 15 amino acids. Germline V gives CDR1 MNHNS, CDR2 SASEGT. This CDR3 reads CASRTSGISYNEQFF. The CDR3 DNA follows: TGTGCCAGCAGGACTAGCGGTATTTCCTACAATGAGCAGTTCTTC.

This clonotype was counted at least ten times. The chain couples TRBV12-3 or TRBV12-4 to TRBJ2-5, with 12 bases matching TRBD2. J was trimmed by 4 bases and V by 0 bases; bases with no gene match: 18. This CDR3 has 21 amino acids. The CDR3 here is CASSLAPGLAGLGDEPETQYF. CDR3 bases: TGTGCCAGCAGTTTAGCACCGGGACTAGCGGGCCTTGGGGATGAGCCAGAGACCCAGTACTTC.

Ten or more counts support this clonotype. The V and J genes are TRBV20-1 and TRBJ2-3; D is perhaps TRBD2 (6 bases). The germline V gene encodes CDR1 DFQATT and CDR2 SNEGSKA (reference sequence). The CDR3 consists of 16 residues. Trimming took off 1 base at V and 2 bases at J, with 16 bases between the two ends. The DNA of the CDR3 is TGCAGTGCTAGAGTGACGGCGGGCGGGAACACAGATACGCAGTATTTT. It yields the protein CSARVTAGGNTDTQYF.

The rearrangement joins TRBV5-1 to TRBJ2-7; D may be TRBD2 (6 bases). V lost 0 bases to trimming and J lost 2 bases, with 9 bases between them. The CDR3 extends over 14 amino acids. Germline loops: CDR1 SGHRS, CDR2 YFSETQ. CDR3 nucleotide sequence: TGCGCCAGCAGCTTGGGACTAGGCGCCTACGAGCAGTACTTC. Amino acid sequence: CASSLGLGAYEQYF.

Many counts were recorded for this clonotype. The chain uses TRBV7-6 and TRBJ2-1, with 7 bases matching TRBD2. Looked up from germline, CDR1 is SGHVS and CDR2 is FNYEAQ. V trimming: 1 base; J trimming: 5 bases; junction bases outside the gene matches: 8. This CDR3 is built from 16 residues. The CDR3 bases are TGTGCCAGCAGCTTAGAGGTGACTAGCAGACACAATGAGCAGTTCTTC. Translated, it gives CASSLEVTSRHNEQFF.